This record covers a single T cell receptor (beta chain). Its antigen is currently unknown. Stated treatment: roughly 18 received Ad26.COV2.S at low or high dose, single or two shots; about five received placebo; per-sample allocation not given. Repertoires come from day 63 after the first vaccine or placebo injection. This entry comes from a study of Ad26.COV2.S vaccination and SARS-CoV-2 variants. Turning to the study itself: Donor allocation was to the COV1001 Ad26.COV2.S trial arm. Dosing was one shot or two shots 56 days apart. Study-wide points: Analyses of TCR breadth and depth may have underestimated total T cell responses.

Measured with immunoSEQ multiplex PCR; TCRdb has only the in-frame clones, and not every one. This sample has about 390,000 clones; 92% occur once, and the top ten carry approximately 1.7%. The V and J ends lost 5 bases and 5 bases, in that order; junction bases with no gene match: 8. The germline V gene encodes CDR1 MNHEY and CDR2 SMNVEV (reference sequence). CDR3 size: 15 residues. The rearrangement links TRBV27 to TRBJ2-5, with 10 nucleotides matching TRBD1. The TCR sequence derives from a person between 18 and 65 years old who received the Ad26.COV2.S COVID-19 vaccine or a placebo. This specimen consisted of peripheral blood, obtained in a trial of Ad26.COV2.S vaccine versus placebo. CDR3 residues: CASSRSGDRGETQYF. In DNA, the CDR3 is TGTGCCAGCAGTCGATCGGGGGACAGGGGCGAGACCCAGTACTTC.